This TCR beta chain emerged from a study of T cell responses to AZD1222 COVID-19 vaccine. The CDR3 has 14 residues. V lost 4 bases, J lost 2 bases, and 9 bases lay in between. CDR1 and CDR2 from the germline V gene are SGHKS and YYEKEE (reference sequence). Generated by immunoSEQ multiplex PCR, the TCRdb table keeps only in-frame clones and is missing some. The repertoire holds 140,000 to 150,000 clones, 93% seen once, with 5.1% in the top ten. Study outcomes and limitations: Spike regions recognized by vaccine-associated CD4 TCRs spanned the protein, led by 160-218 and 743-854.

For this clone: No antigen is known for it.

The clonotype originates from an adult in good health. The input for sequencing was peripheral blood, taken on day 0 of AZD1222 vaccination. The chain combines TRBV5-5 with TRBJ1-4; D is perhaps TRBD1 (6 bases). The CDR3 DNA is TGTGCCAGCAGCGGACAGTATACTAATGAAAAACTGTTTTTT. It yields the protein CASSGQYTNEKLFF.